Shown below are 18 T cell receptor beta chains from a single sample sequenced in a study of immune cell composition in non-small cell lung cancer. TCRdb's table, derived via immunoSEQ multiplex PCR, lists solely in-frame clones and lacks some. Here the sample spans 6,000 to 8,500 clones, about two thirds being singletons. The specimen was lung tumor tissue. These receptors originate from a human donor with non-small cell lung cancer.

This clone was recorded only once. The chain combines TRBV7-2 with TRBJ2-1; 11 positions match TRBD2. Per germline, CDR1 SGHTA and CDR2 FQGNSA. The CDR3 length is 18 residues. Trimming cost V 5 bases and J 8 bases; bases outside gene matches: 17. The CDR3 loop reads CASSRVKKASGRFHEQFF. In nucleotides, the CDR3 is TGTGCCAGCAGCCGAGTCAAAAAAGCTAGCGGGAGGTTCCATGAGCAGTTCTTC.

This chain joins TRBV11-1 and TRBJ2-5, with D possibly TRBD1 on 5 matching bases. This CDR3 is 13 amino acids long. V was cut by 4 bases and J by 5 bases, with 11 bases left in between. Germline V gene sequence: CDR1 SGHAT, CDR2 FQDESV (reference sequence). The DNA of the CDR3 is TGTGCCAGCAGCTCCGACAGTACGGAGACCCAGTACTTC. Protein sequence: CASSSDSTETQYF.

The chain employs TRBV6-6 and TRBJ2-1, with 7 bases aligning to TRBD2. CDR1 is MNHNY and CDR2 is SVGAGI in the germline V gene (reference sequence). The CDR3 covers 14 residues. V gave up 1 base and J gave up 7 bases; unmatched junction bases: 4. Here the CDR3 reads CASSYFPGGNEQFF. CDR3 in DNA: TGTGCCAGCAGTTACTTCCCCGGGGGGAATGAGCAGTTCTTC.

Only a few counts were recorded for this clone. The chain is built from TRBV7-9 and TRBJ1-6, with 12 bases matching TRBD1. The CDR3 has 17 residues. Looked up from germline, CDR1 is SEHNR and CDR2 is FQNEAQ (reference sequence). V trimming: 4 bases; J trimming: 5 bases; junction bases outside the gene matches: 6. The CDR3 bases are TGTGCCAGCAGCTCCGGGACAGGGGGCGCTGATAATTCACCCCTCCACTTT. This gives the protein CASSSGTGGADNSPLHF.

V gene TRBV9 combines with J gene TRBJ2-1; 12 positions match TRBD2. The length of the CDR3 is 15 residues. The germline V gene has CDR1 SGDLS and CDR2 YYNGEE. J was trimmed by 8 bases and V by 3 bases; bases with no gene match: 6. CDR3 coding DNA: TGTGCCAGCAGCGCCCTAGCGGGGGGGTTGGATGAGCAGTTCTTC. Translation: CASSALAGGLDEQFF. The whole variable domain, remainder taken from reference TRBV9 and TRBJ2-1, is DSGVTQTPKHLITATGQRVTLRCSPRSGDLSVYWYQQSLDQGLQFLIQYYNGEERAKGNILERFSAQQFPDLHSELNLSSLELGDSALYFCASSALAGGLDEQFFGPGTRLTVL.

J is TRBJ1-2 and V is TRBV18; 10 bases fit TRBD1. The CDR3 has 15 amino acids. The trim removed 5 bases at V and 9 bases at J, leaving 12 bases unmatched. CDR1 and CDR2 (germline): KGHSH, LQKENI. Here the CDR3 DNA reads TGTGCCAGCTCATCAAACACCGGGACAGGGGTTCGCTACACCTTC. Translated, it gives CASSSNTGTGVRYTF.

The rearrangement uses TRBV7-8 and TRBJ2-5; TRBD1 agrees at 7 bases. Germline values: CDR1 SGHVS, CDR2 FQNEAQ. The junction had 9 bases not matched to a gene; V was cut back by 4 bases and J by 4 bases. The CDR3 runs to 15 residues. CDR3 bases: TGTGCCAGCAGCTCGGGACAGACAATTACAGAGACCCAGTACTTC. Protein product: CASSSGQTITETQYF. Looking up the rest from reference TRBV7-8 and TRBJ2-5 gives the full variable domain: GAGVSQSPRYKVAKRGQDVALRCDPISGHVSLFWYQQALGQGPEFLTYFQNEAQLDKSGLPSDRFFAERPEGSVSTLKIQRTQQEDSAVYLCASSSGQTITETQYFGPGTRLLVL.

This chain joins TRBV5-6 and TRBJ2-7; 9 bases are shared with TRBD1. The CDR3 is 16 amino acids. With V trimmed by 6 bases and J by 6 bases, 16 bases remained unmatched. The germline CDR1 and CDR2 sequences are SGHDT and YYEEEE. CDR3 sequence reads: CASTALRDRALREQYF. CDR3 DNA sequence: TGTGCCAGCACCGCCCTCCGGGACAGGGCCCTCCGCGAGCAGTACTTC.

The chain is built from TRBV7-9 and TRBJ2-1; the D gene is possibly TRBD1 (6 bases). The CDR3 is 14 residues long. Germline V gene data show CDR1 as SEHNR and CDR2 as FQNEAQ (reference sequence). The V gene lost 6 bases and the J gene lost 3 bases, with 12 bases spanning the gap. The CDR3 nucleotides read TGTGCCAGCAGGCCTCAGGGGAACTACAATGAGCAGTTCTTC. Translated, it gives CASRPQGNYNEQFF.

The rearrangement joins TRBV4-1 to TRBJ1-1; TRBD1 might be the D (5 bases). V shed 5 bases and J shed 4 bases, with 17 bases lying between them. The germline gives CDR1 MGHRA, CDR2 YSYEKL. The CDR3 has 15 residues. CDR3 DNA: TGCGCCAGCAGCTCCCCTGGTGGGGCGGCCACTGAAGCTTTCTTT. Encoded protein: CASSSPGGAATEAFF.

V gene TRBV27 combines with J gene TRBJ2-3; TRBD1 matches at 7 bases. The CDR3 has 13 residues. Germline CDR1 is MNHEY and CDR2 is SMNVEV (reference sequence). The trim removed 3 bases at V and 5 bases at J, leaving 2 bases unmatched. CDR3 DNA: TGTGCCAGCAGTTTTCAGGGGGAAGATACGCAGTATTTT. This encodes CASSFQGEDTQYF.

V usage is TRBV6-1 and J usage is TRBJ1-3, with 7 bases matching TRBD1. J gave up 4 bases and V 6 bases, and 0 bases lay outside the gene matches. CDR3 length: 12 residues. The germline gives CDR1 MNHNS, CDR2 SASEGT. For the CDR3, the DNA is TGTGCCAGCAGGGGACAGGGAAACACCATATATTTT. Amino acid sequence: CASRGQGNTIYF.

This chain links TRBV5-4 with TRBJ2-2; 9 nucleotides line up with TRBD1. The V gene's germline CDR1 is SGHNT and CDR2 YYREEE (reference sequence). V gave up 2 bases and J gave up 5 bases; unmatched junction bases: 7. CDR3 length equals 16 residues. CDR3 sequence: CASSFSLQGATGELFF. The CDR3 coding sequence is TGTGCCAGCAGCTTCTCCTTACAGGGGGCGACCGGGGAGCTGTTTTTT.

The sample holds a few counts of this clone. The CDR3 loop is CASSLRQENYNEQFF. The CDR3 DNA reads as TGTGCCAGCAGCTTACGACAGGAGAACTACAATGAGCAGTTCTTC. This chain uses TRBV7-3 with TRBJ2-1; tentatively, D is TRBD1 (6 bases). Trimming cost V 2 bases and J 3 bases, with 11 bases left between them. Germline V gene data show CDR1 as SGHTA and CDR2 as FQGTGA. The CDR3 covers 15 residues.

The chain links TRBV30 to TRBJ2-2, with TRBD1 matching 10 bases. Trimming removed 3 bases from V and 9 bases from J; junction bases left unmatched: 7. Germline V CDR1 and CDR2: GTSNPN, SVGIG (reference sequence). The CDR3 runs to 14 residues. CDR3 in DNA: TGTGCCTGGAGGCCGGGACAGGGGAGGTGGGAGCTGTTTTTT. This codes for CAWRPGQGRWELFF. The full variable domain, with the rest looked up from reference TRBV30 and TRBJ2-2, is SQTIHQWPATLVQPVGSPLSLECTVEGTSNPNLYWYRQAAGRGLQLLFYSVGIGQISSEVPQNLSASRPQDRQFILSSKKLLLSDSGFYLCAWRPGQGRWELFFGEGSRLTVL.

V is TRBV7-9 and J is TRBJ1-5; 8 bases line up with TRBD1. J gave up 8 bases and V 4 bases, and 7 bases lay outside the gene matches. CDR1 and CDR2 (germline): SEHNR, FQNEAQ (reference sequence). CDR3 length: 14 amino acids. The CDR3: CASSSRTGREPQHF. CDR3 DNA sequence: TGTGCCAGCAGCTCCAGGACAGGGAGGGAGCCCCAGCATTTT.

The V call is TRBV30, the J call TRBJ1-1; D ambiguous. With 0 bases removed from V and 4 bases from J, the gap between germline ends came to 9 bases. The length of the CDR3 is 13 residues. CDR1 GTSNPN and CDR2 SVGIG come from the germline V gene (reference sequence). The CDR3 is CAWSVALSTEAFF. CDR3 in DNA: TGTGCCTGGAGTGTAGCCCTGAGCACTGAAGCTTTCTTT.

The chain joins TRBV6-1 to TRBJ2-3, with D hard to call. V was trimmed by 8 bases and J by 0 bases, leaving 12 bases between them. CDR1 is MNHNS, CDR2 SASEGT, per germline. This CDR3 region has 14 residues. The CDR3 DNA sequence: TGTGCCAGCGCACCCGTCTATAGCACAGATACGCAGTATTTT. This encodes CASAPVYSTDTQYF.